Presented here are 22 T cell receptor beta chains from one specimen sequenced in a study of T cell changes during pregnancy in multiple sclerosis. Data came from immunoSEQ multiplex PCR; TCRdb stores just in-frame clones and leaves some out. The table includes 40,000 to 55,000 clones, under 90% detected once. Sequencing used peripheral blood, obtained in the first trimester of pregnancy. The source of these receptors is a female donor in good health, enrolled as a control in a pregnancy study.

The chain has TRBV6-1 and TRBJ2-6; D is unresolved. Germline-derived CDR1 and CDR2 are MNHNS and SASEGT. The CDR3 loop spans 15 amino acids. Trimming left V 7 bases short and J 0 bases short, with 10 bases between. The CDR3 sequence: CASKPARSGANVLTF. The CDR3 coding sequence is TGTGCCAGCAAGCCCGCCCGCTCTGGGGCCAACGTCCTGACTTTC.

The V call is TRBV6-5, the J call TRBJ2-3, with 8 bases aligning to TRBD2. The CDR3 runs 14 residues. The ends lost 6 bases at V and 2 bases at J; junction bases unmatched: 4. Germline loops: CDR1 MNHEY, CDR2 SVGAGI. CDR3 residues: CASSPGLDTDTQYF. The CDR3 DNA is TGTGCCAGCAGCCCGGGACTAGACACAGATACGCAGTATTTT.

The rearrangement uses TRBV18 and TRBJ2-5; no firm D call. The CDR3 runs to 12 residues. V lost 10 bases to trimming and J lost 2 bases, with 11 bases between them. In germline, CDR1 is KGHSH, CDR2 LQKENI. The CDR3 region is CATATQQETQYF. CDR3 nucleotides: TGTGCCACGGCTACACAGCAAGAGACCCAGTACTTC.

V gene TRBV18 combines with J gene TRBJ2-4, with 8 bases identical to TRBD1. With 5 bases clipped from V and 3 bases from J, the junction kept 3 bases outside the gene matches. This CDR3 has 14 amino acids. In germline, CDR1 is KGHSH, CDR2 LQKENI. This CDR3 reads CASSKTGDKNIQYF. CDR3 DNA sequence: TGTGCCAGCTCAAAGACAGGGGACAAAAACATTCAGTACTTC. Variable domain in full (rest from reference TRBV18 and TRBJ2-4): NAGVMQNPRHLVRRRGQEARLRCSPMKGHSHVYWYRQLPEEGLKFMVYLQKENIIDESGMPKERFSAEFPKEGPSILRIQQVVRGDSAAYFCASSKTGDKNIQYFGAGTRLSVL.

The genes are TRBV19 and TRBJ1-1; 9 bases agree with TRBD1. J gave up 8 bases and V 4 bases, and 8 bases lay outside the gene matches. CDR1 is LNHDA and CDR2 is SQIVND in the germline V gene (reference sequence). This CDR3 has 14 residues. The chain's CDR3 is CASSSGTGSQEAFF. The CDR3 DNA reads TGTGCCAGTAGTAGCGGGACAGGGTCCCAAGAAGCTTTCTTT.

V and J are TRBV6-1 and TRBJ1-5, with TRBD1 matching over 9 bases. There are 15 residues in the CDR3. V shed 3 bases, J shed 4 bases, and the junction held 4 bases outside the gene matches. Per germline, CDR1 MNHNS and CDR2 SASEGT. The chain's CDR3 is CASSEADRGNQPQHF. In DNA form, the CDR3 reads TGTGCCAGCAGTGAGGCGGACAGGGGTAATCAGCCCCAGCATTTT.

V usage is TRBV29-1 and J usage is TRBJ2-3; D might be TRBD2 (5 bases). Germline V gene sequence: CDR1 SQVTM, CDR2 ANQGSEA. Trimming took off 1 base at V and 0 bases at J, with 8 bases between the two ends. This CDR3 contains 14 residues. CDR3 region: CSVEGGLSTDTQYF. In nucleotides, the CDR3 is TGCAGCGTTGAAGGAGGGCTCAGCACAGATACGCAGTATTTT.

The CDR3 loop reads CASSRGIVSYNEQFF. The CDR3 DNA is TGTGCCAGCAGTCGCGGGATAGTTTCCTACAATGAGCAGTTCTTC. The chain has TRBV5-6 and TRBJ2-1; D is perhaps TRBD2 (6 bases). The ends were cut back, 5 bases at V and 1 base at J, with 13 bases in the middle. Germline V lookup: CDR1 SGHDT, CDR2 YYEEEE. This CDR3 region has 15 residues.

V and J are TRBV29-1 and TRBJ1-6; D ambiguous. The CDR3 loop spans 14 amino acids. V lost 7 bases to trimming and J lost 4 bases, with 14 bases between them. Looked up from germline, CDR1 is SQVTM and CDR2 is ANQGSEA. For the CDR3, the DNA is TGCAGCGCCCGGACGGGAGATTATAATTCACCCCTCCACTTT. It yields the protein CSARTGDYNSPLHF.

V usage is TRBV6-6 and J usage is TRBJ2-7; D is possibly TRBD1 (5 bases). Germline CDR1 reads MNHNY; CDR2 reads SVGAGI (reference sequence). The germline V and J ends were trimmed by 5 bases and 6 bases, with 20 bases remaining between them. The CDR3 has 15 residues. CDR3 bases: TGTGCCAGCAGTCATGGGTCCCCTAGGGGTTCCGAGCAGTACTTC. Protein sequence: CASSHGSPRGSEQYF.

The rearrangement uses TRBV19 and TRBJ1-5; D possibly corresponds to TRBD1 (6 bases). This CDR3 region has 14 residues. Trimming left V 4 bases short and J 6 bases short, with 13 bases between. Germline loops: CDR1 LNHDA, CDR2 SQIVND (reference sequence). In nucleotides, the CDR3 is TGTGCCAGTAGTAACCAGGGGTCGGGTCAGCCCCAGCATTTT. This gives the protein CASSNQGSGQPQHF.

The V call is TRBV7-2, the J call TRBJ2-7; TRBD2 might be the D (5 bases). Germline V gene sequence: CDR1 SGHTA, CDR2 FQGNSA. V was trimmed by 5 bases and J by 6 bases, leaving 11 bases between them. This CDR3 has 12 amino acids. The CDR3 here is CASSTGVREQYF. For the CDR3, the DNA is TGTGCCAGCAGCACCGGGGTTCGCGAGCAGTACTTC. The full variable domain, with the rest looked up from reference TRBV7-2 and TRBJ2-7, is GAGVSQSPSNKVTEKGKDVELRCDPISGHTALYWYRQSLGQGLEFLIYFQGNSAPDKSGLPSDRFSAERTGGSVSTLTIQRTQQEDSAVYLCASSTGVREQYFGPGTRLTVT.

The chain uses TRBV2 and TRBJ1-1; no firm D call. This CDR3 comprises 13 residues. CDR1 is SNHLY, CDR2 FYNNEI, per germline. V was clipped by 6 bases and J by 1 base, with 9 bases between them. The CDR3 sequence is CASRPRGNTEAFF. CDR3 DNA: TGTGCCAGCAGACCTCGGGGGAACACTGAAGCTTTCTTT.

This chain uses TRBV28 with TRBJ2-7; 9 bases match TRBD2. After removal of 0 bases from V and 2 bases from J, the junction contained 2 bases not matched to a gene. In germline, CDR1 is MDHEN, CDR2 SYDVKM. The length of the CDR3 is 15 residues. The CDR3, as DNA: TGTGCCAGCAGTTTATGGACTAGCGGTACCTACGAGCAGTACTTC. It encodes CASSLWTSGTYEQYF.

This chain connects TRBV6-1 to TRBJ2-1, with 7 bases that match TRBD2. The trim removed 6 bases at V and 4 bases at J, leaving 6 bases unmatched. The length of the CDR3 is 14 residues. CDR1 and CDR2 (germline): MNHNS, SASEGT. In DNA, the CDR3 is TGTGCCAGCAGGGACACGCGGGGGTACAATGAGCAGTTCTTC. Translating it yields CASRDTRGYNEQFF.

The chain is built from TRBV6-5 and TRBJ1-3; 11 bases match TRBD1. V was pared by 4 bases and J by 1 base, with 3 bases of the junction left unmatched. Per germline, CDR1 MNHEY and CDR2 SVGAGI. This CDR3 spans 16 amino acids. CDR3 amino acids: CASSWGTGGSGNTIYF. Written as DNA, the CDR3 is TGTGCCAGCAGTTGGGGGACAGGGGGGTCTGGAAACACCATATATTTT.

The chain recombines TRBV29-1 with TRBJ2-5; perhaps TRBD2 as D (6 bases). The CDR3 sequence is 12 residues long. Trimming took off 7 bases at V and 3 bases at J, with 12 bases between the two ends. Germline V gene data show CDR1 as SQVTM and CDR2 as ANQGSEA. CDR3 sequence (DNA): TGCAGCGCCAAGACTAGTGAAGAGACCCAGTACTTC. It codes for CSAKTSEETQYF.

This rearrangement joins TRBV30 to TRBJ2-1, with D tentatively TRBD1 (5 bases). V was clipped by 2 bases and J by 0 bases, with 11 bases between them. The CDR3 sequence is 15 residues long. Looked up from germline, CDR1 is GTSNPN and CDR2 is SVGIG (reference sequence). CDR3 sequence: CAWSPTASSYNEQFF. The CDR3 bases are TGTGCCTGGAGTCCGACAGCGAGCTCCTACAATGAGCAGTTCTTC. The full variable domain, in which reference TRBV30 and TRBJ2-1 provide the parts outside the CDR3, is SQTIHQWPATLVQPVGSPLSLECTVEGTSNPNLYWYRQAAGRGLQLLFYSVGIGQISSEVPQNLSASRPQDRQFILSSKKLLLSDSGFYLCAWSPTASSYNEQFFGPGTRLTVL.

This rearrangement joins TRBV6-1 to TRBJ2-1; TRBD1 is a possible D gene (6 bases). Trimming left V 5 bases short and J 4 bases short, with 12 bases between. Germline V gene data show CDR1 as MNHNS and CDR2 as SASEGT. This CDR3 is built from 14 residues. CDR3 sequence: CASSPKRGYNEQFF. The CDR3, as DNA: TGTGCCAGCAGTCCCAAGAGGGGGTACAATGAGCAGTTCTTC.

This chain joins TRBV18 and TRBJ2-7, with TRBD1 identical over 9 bases. The germline gives CDR1 KGHSH, CDR2 LQKENI. This CDR3 has 17 amino acids. V lost 3 bases to trimming and J lost 6 bases; unmatched junction nucleotides: 15. The CDR3 bases are TGTGCCAGCTCACCGATCCCTCGGACAGGGGCGTTTCGCGAGCAGTACTTC. Amino acids: CASSPIPRTGAFREQYF.

V and J are TRBV18 and TRBJ2-1, with D perhaps TRBD1 (6 bases). V lost 0 bases to trimming and J lost 6 bases, with 9 bases between them. This CDR3 has 14 residues. Per germline, CDR1 KGHSH and CDR2 LQKENI. The CDR3 sequence: CASSPPAQGNEQFF. In DNA form, the CDR3 reads TGTGCCAGCTCACCACCGGCACAGGGCAATGAGCAGTTCTTC.

The chain joins TRBV27 to TRBJ2-7; D perhaps matches TRBD2 (7 bases). With 5 bases removed from V and 2 bases from J, the gap between germline ends came to 22 bases. The CDR3 runs 17 residues. The V gene's germline CDR1 is MNHEY and CDR2 SMNVEV (reference sequence). CDR3 sequence (DNA): TGTGCCAGCAGTCTGTCTCGGGCCCGGCGGGGGCCCTACGAGCAGTACTTC. It yields the protein CASSLSRARRGPYEQYF.